This T cell receptor beta chain came from a study of blood T cell repertoires in COVID-19. The overall study: Samples taken during acute and convalescent COVID-19 were collected in the United States, Italy and Spain. In each case, the material was cDNA or gDNA derived from T cells, B-cell-depleted T cells, or PBMCs.

Original methodology: Nucleated cell counts were estimated from reference gene primer amplification. The protocol was immunoSEQ multiplex PCR, while the TCRdb copy is restricted to in-frame clones and leaves out a portion. That table supplies the V and J calls and clone size; D and trimming were determined from the DNA. The sample records approximately 120,000 clones, more than 60% being singletons. This TCR was sampled from a woman aged 70-85 years with acute or convalescent COVID-19. Sequences were obtained from peripheral blood.

CDR3 bases: TGTGCCAGCAGTTACTCTACTAGCGGGAGTATGTACGAGCAGTACTTC. Protein sequence: CASSYSTSGSMYEQYF. The rearrangement joins TRBV6-5 to TRBJ2-7; TRBD2 agrees at 11 bases. J was trimmed by 4 bases and V by 0 bases; bases with no gene match: 5. This CDR3 contains 16 residues. From germline, CDR1 is MNHEY and CDR2 SVGAGI.